This TCR beta chain was identified in a study of shared clonotypes between healthy human individuals (dated by TCRdb to 2020 to 2021). The study in broad terms: A few men and two women, aged 18 to 49 years, made up the cohort. Leukapheresis yielded between about 0.94 and 9.5 billion PBMCs per donor. Different laboratories and diverse techniques were used to prepare libraries and sequence TCR repertoires, to increase sequencing depth and limit assay-specific biases. For each donor, three plates each were used for CD4 naive and CD4 memory, two plates were used for CD8 naive, and one plate was used for CD8 memory. To estimate repertoire size and how much clonotypes are shared between individuals, the study performed deep sequencing of blood TCR repertoires from 4 to 6 healthy adults. General study outcomes and caveats: Clonotypes shared by all four sorted-subset donors showed higher generation probabilities than non-shared clonotypes. Sampling was restricted to blood, and TCR repertoires in tissues likely differ from the TCR repertoires found in blood. Because the study included a small number of donors, the genetic and exposure-history diversity represented was limited. Incomplete sequencing was indicated by rarefaction of sorted-subset datasets, despite the large sequencing depth. Across four donors, approximately 4.6% of naive CD4, approximately 4% of naive CD8, around 2.5% of memory CD4, and roughly 0.41% of memory CD8 clonotypes were shared. Based on pairwise subsampling, the degree of clonotype sharing among donors was expected to be affected by sequencing depth. Naive subsets generally had larger estimated clonotype richness than memory subsets did.

Based on the germline V gene (reference sequence), the CDR1 and CDR2 sequences are SGHKS and YYEKEE. The trim is 1 base for V and 6 bases for J, with a gap of 11 bases between the germline ends. The CDR3, cysteine through phenylalanine, is 13 amino acids long. The retained sequence is limited to the CDR3, 39 bases, with the frame set at the first base. As to this clone: Which antigen it targets is not known. Within one base of it there is no much larger clone, and no base qualities were kept.

TCR CDR3 regions were amplified from genomic DNA by multiplex PCR using the deep immunoSEQ assay. Extracted genomic DNA from each cell subset was distributed evenly across all wells of several immunoSEQ 96-well plates, and each plate was treated as a replicate. For sorted subsets, roughly 190 ng of genomic DNA, equivalent to some 33,000 T cell genomes, went into each replicate PCR. The purified libraries were quantified using a Qubit 3.0 fluorometer, sized with a Bioanalyzer 2100, and then quantified again using the KAPA Library Quantification kit. Every immunoSEQ 96-well plate was sequenced on a dedicated single-read 150-cycle Illumina NextSeq 550 flow cell. On the study's bioinformatics: The immunoSEQ output contained only junctional sequences without quality scores, so filtering could not match that applied to full-length reads. Sequences were annotated with PyIR, a Python wrapper for IgBLAST v1.9, using IMGT germline references to assign V/J genes and CDR3. Any read was removed if the V/J assignment was weak (E-value above 1e-6), the CDR3 was missing, or the read contained stop codons, out-of-frame junctions, or ambiguous translated residues. V3J clonotypes were defined by identical inferred V gene, J gene, and CDR3 amino acid sequence. Percentage overlap between repertoires was computed as shared unique clonotypes divided by the size of the smaller repertoire. Richness of each repertoire was evaluated using RTK rarefaction, the Chao1 estimator, and Recon v2.1 estimates of unobserved clonotypes. OLGA was used to compute generation probabilities for all TCRbeta clonotypes that the gDNA method yielded from a handful of donors. The source is immuneACCESS, and TCRdb retained only in-frame sequences with V and J called. Part of the clones is not carried over; for the studies checked, unresolved V genes explain less than half of this, and the remainder is unexplained. The DNA gave D and trimming, while V, J and clone size come from that table. This sample holds some 1.5 million clones; roughly 98% were observed only once. The ten largest clones take up about 0.45% of the sample.

The donors were healthy, HIV-negative adults with no recently reported acute infections or vaccinations. Every donor was a Caucasian adult living in Nashville, Tennessee, USA. CD4+ T cells were enriched through magnetic negative selection, after which naive cells were positively selected on CD45RA and the remaining negative fraction served as the memory subset. Blood was collected by leukapheresis, and PBMCs were isolated by Ficoll-Histopaque density gradient centrifugation and then cryopreserved in liquid nitrogen vapor phase. Analytical flow cytometry was used to check the purity and quantity of every magnetically sorted T cell population. From each sorted fraction, genomic DNA was isolated and quantified by UV absorbance on a Nanodrop 2000c.

The V and J segments used are TRBV5-5 and TRBJ2-7; matching of 5 bases hints at TRBD1 as the D gene. Sequences were obtained from naive CD4+ T cells sorted from blood. The cell subset or site label on this specimen signifies: CD45RA+ positively selected. The receptor's source is a man aged 25-40 years in good health. The CDR3 region reads CASSLSRVGEQYF. In nucleotide form, the sequence is TGTGCCAGCAGCTTGTCCAGGGTCGGCGAGCAGTACTTC.